Sequencing of this T cell receptor (beta chain) was carried out in a study of cytomegalovirus exposure and HLA in healthy donors. Looking at the study overall: The study placed 80% to 85% of its approximately 430 genotyped donors in the Caucasian-associated ancestry cluster. Overall study findings and caveats: According to reports, the classifier identified cytomegalovirus status with high specificity and sensitivity. Available immune exposure information covered CMV serostatus only. Later genetic work tied a missense DCLRE1C variant to beta-chain V and J trimming.

A multiplex PCR was run with 60 Vbeta primers and 13 Jbeta primers. Assay: immunoSEQ multiplex PCR; the TCRdb copy retains only in-frame clones and omits some. The sample lists around 300,000 clones; over 85% were seen once. Per the germline V gene, CDR1 is SGHVS and CDR2 is FQNEAQ. The CDR3 is made up of 15 amino acids. Losses at the gene ends were 1 base for V and 4 bases for J; bases not matched to a gene: 3. With regard to this clone: Its target is unknown.

The chain employs TRBV7-8 and TRBJ2-7; 11 bases line up with TRBD1. This sequence was found in a woman under 30 in good health and CMV-seronegative. Sample: PBMCs. The CDR3 DNA reads TGTGCCAGCAGCTTAGGGGGACAGGGGGGTTACGAGCAGTACTTC. It codes for CASSLGGQGGYEQYF.